The clone carrying this TCR beta chain was seen a single time. Antigen specificity is unknown. V gave up 1 base and J gave up 1 base; unmatched junction bases: 0. Germline CDR1 and CDR2: SGHDT and YYEEEE. The CDR3 extends over 15 amino acids. The data derive from a study of graft-versus-host responses after intestinal transplantation. Sequenced by immunoSEQ multiplex PCR; TCRdb stores in-frame clones only, minus some. This sample has 95,000 to 100,000 clones, with around 88% found just once. Whole-study results and caveats: Recipient marrow harbored GvH clones, some of which surfaced first in ileum or blood.

V and J are TRBV5-6 and TRBJ2-3; TRBD2 aligns across 10 bases. The sequence derives from a human patient who received an intestinal transplant, so some T cells may come from the graft donor. Here the sequenced sample was PBMCs, taken 255 days after intestinal transplant. The CDR3 DNA reads as TGTGCCAGCAGCTTGACTAGCGGGGGCACAGATACGCAGTATTTT. This sequence encodes CASSLTSGGTDTQYF.